This T cell receptor beta chain was recorded in a study of blood T cell repertoires in COVID-19. Study details: The United States, Italy and Spain provided the acute and convalescent COVID-19 samples. T cells, B-cell-depleted T cells, or PBMCs provided the cDNA or gDNA that served as material.

Authors' methods: Counts of nucleated cells, estimated from reference gene primer amplification, were obtained. The repertoire was sequenced with immunoSEQ multiplex PCR; TCRdb's copy has only in-frame clones and lacks some. That table gives V, J and clone size, and the DNA gave D and trimming. The sample lists about 74,000 clones; approximately 91% were seen once. This receptor was identified in a man between 65 and 80 years old with active or convalescent COVID-19. Sequencing used peripheral blood.

Here the CDR3 DNA reads TGTGCCAGCAGTGAATTTCTAGCGGGGGGCAAAACAAACACCGGGGAGCTGTTTTTT. This encodes CASSEFLAGGKTNTGELFF. The rearrangement links TRBV2 to TRBJ2-2; TRBD2 matches 11 bases. Germline lookup yields CDR1 SNHLY and CDR2 FYNNEI. The CDR3 is 19 amino acids. V lost 2 bases to trimming and J lost 2 bases; unmatched junction nucleotides: 10.